This TCR beta chain appears in the sequencing data of a study of Graves' ophthalmopathy and Graves' hyperthyroidism. The CDR3 covers 16 residues. Trimming left V 6 bases short and J 3 bases short, with 18 bases between. CDR1 is MDHEN and CDR2 is SYDVKM in the germline V gene. The sample holds many counts of this clonotype. RNA transcripts served as template for amplifying TCR beta CDR3 sequences. RT-PCR in the first round used HTBI primers; a second-round multiplex PCR followed. TCRdb reprocessed the multiplex PCR reads via MiXCR and lists one record per CDR3 protein. The table records about half a million distinct CDR3 sequences, 13% to 15% of them present only once.

The receptor was isolated from a woman in her twenties or thirties with Graves' ophthalmopathy. The chain employs TRBV28 and TRBJ1-5; D might be TRBD1 (5 bases). The sample was blood. The CDR3 DNA sequence: TGTGCCAGCAGCCCCACAGGCGGAGTAACCAATCAGCCCCAGCATTTT. Amino acid sequence: CASSPTGGVTNQPQHF.